This is a list of T cell receptor beta chains from one sample in a study of regulatory T cells in long-lasting Graves disease. Using its own MiXCR run on the multiplex PCR reads, TCRdb lists one record per CDR3 protein. Here the sample spans a few hundred thousand distinct CDR3 sequences, around an eighth being singletons. These records were also assigned to another study, of T cells in Graves' hyperthyroidism and ophthalmopathy.

The sequencing used peripheral blood mononuclear cells (PBMCs), collected at new diagnosis, from a patient treated with antithyroid drugs. Receptors were obtained from a man aged 30 to 45 with Graves disease. Each CDR3 is given with its conserved first and last residue. Fields, in order: J gene, CDR3 length, D gene, clone size, V gene, CDR3 DNA, CDR3 protein. The D gene is left open where the match is weak. The listing skips clone size in some rows; elsewhere it reads once, few, many or a size class.

TRBJ2-3,15,-,-,TRBV6-4,TGTGCCAGCAGTGACTCCAGGGGGAGGAAAGATACGCAGTATTTT,CASSDSRGRKDTQYF
TRBJ2-7,12,-,many,TRBV5-1,TGTGCCAGCAGCTTGTACTCCTACGAGCAGTACTTC,CASSLYSYEQYF
TRBJ2-1,18,-,-,TRBV3-1,TGTGCCAGCACCCCCTTTGGTTGGGGGGGCAGCTCCTACAATGAGCAGTTCTTC,CASTPFGWGGSSYNEQFF
TRBJ2-1,16,TRBD2,many,TRBV7-2,TGTGCCAGCAGCCCAGGCGGGGGTGGGAATTTCGATGAGCAGTTCTTC,CASSPGGGGNFDEQFF
TRBJ2-7,15,-,-,TRBV10-1,TGCGCCAGCAGTGATCCGGACAGTCCTTCCTACGAGCAGTACTTC,CASSDPDSPSYEQYF
TRBJ1-1,15,-,many,TRBV27,TGTGCCAGCAGTTTATTGGGGGGGGACGGCACTGAAGCTTTCTTT,CASSLLGGDGTEAFF
TRBJ2-2,15,-,many,TRBV20-1,TGCAGTGCTACCAAGGACGGCAGGAACACCGGGGAGCTGTTTTTT,CSATKDGRNTGELFF
TRBJ1-1,14,-,many,TRBV7-8,TGTGCCAGCAGCTACGGACAGATGAACACTGAAGCTTTCTTT,CASSYGQMNTEAFF
TRBJ2-3,15,TRBD1,few,TRBV10-3,TGTGCCATCAGAAGCCGGGACAGGGGGTCAGATACGCAGTATTTT,CAIRSRDRGSDTQYF
TRBJ1-1,16,TRBD1,many,TRBV27,TGTGCCAGCAGTTCCGGGACAGGGGGGAGTTGGACTGAAGCTTTCTTT,CASSSGTGGSWTEAFF
TRBJ1-5,15,-,many,TRBV6-9,TGTGCCAGCAGTTACTCAGGAGGGGGCAATCAGCCCCAGCATTTT,CASSYSGGGNQPQHF
TRBJ2-7,15,TRBD2,many,TRBV7-2,TGTGCCAGCAGCACAACGACTAGCGGGAGCTACGAGCAGTACTTC,CASSTTTSGSYEQYF
TRBJ2-3,15,TRBD2,few,TRBV10-3,TGTGCCATCAGTGAGTCAACTAGCGGGACCGATACGCAGTATTTT,CAISESTSGTDTQYF
TRBJ2-7,14,TRBD2,many,TRBV10-1,TGCGCCAGCAGTGACGAAGCGGGAGTTCGGCGGCAGTACTTC,CASSDEAGVRRQYF